Listed here are 32 T cell receptor beta chains from one sample, sequenced in a study of cytomegalovirus exposure and HLA in healthy donors. The PCR contained 60 Vbeta and 13 Jbeta primers. TCRdb keeps only in-frame clones here, not all; method: immunoSEQ multiplex PCR. The top ten hold 3% of the sample, which has 150,000 to 200,000 clones, 75% seen once. Sequenced: PBMCs. The receptors stem from a woman aged 45 to 65 in good health and CMV-seropositive.

The chain recombines TRBV4-1 with TRBJ2-7, with 12 bases matching TRBD2. Per the germline V gene, CDR1 is MGHRA and CDR2 is YSYEKL. The CDR3 spans 14 residues. V was pared by 5 bases and J by 4 bases, with 3 bases of the junction left unmatched. The CDR3 DNA reads as TGCGCCAGCAGCTGGACTAGCGGGGCGTACGAGCAGTACTTC. Protein sequence: CASSWTSGAYEQYF.

This clone was detected only once. Other DNA sequences of this sample code for an identical CDR3. This chain links TRBV2 with TRBJ2-1; 12 positions agree with TRBD1. The germline V gene encodes CDR1 SNHLY and CDR2 FYNNEI. Trimming removed 2 bases from V and 8 bases from J; junction bases left unmatched: 4. The CDR3 covers 15 residues. The CDR3 coding sequence is TGTGCCAGCAGTGAACAGGGACAGGGGGCGGATGAGCAGTTCTTC. Translated, it gives CASSEQGQGADEQFF.

With regard to this clone: This CDR3 fails to terminate in the conserved phenylalanine or tryptophan, so it likely reflects a read error. The DNA for the CDR3 is TGTGCCAGCAGTTTGGTTGGCAATTCACCCCTCCACCTT. It specifies CASSLVGNSPLHL. This chain joins TRBV27 and TRBJ1-6; D not certain. V lost 3 bases and J 7 bases, leaving 7 bases between the germline ends. CDR1 is MNHEY, CDR2 SMNVEV, per germline (reference sequence). The CDR3 loop spans 13 amino acids.

This clone was recorded a few times. The J gene is TRBJ2-5, the V gene TRBV2; 7 bases map to TRBD2. V shed 8 bases and J 4 bases; nucleotides not matched to a gene: 13. Per the germline V gene, CDR1 is SNHLY and CDR2 is FYNNEI. The CDR3 spans 15 residues. The CDR3: CASGGEGTEGETQYF. In nucleotides, the CDR3 is TGTGCCAGCGGGGGGGAGGGGACCGAGGGAGAGACCCAGTACTTC.

The V call is TRBV15, the J call TRBJ2-7; perhaps TRBD1 as D (6 bases). Trimming removed 6 bases at V and 3 bases at J, with 12 bases between. Looked up from germline, CDR1 is LNHNV and CDR2 is YYDKDF (reference sequence). This CDR3 has 13 residues. The CDR3 reads CATSTGTSYEQYF. The CDR3 DNA follows: TGTGCCACCAGTACCGGGACAAGCTACGAGCAGTACTTC. Full variable domain (rest looked up from reference TRBV15 and TRBJ2-7): DAMVIQNPRYQVTQFGKPVTLSCSQTLNHNVMYWYQQKSSQAPKLLFHYYDKDFNNEADTPDNFQSRRPNTSFCFLDIRSPGLGDTAMYLCATSTGTSYEQYFGPGTRLTVT.

The chain uses TRBV7-9 and TRBJ2-5; D is uncertain. Germline lookup yields CDR1 SEHNR and CDR2 FQNEAQ (reference sequence). Trimming took 1 base from V and 1 from J, leaving 7 bases between them. The length of the CDR3 is 14 residues. The CDR3 nucleotides read TGTGCCAGCAGCTTAGTAAACACCCAAGAGACCCAGTACTTC. Its translation: CASSLVNTQETQYF.

CDR3 bases: TGTGCCTGGAGTGTACTAGCGGACTACAATGAGCAGTTCTTC. This translates into CAWSVLADYNEQFF. The rearrangement joins TRBV30 to TRBJ2-1, with 8 bases lining up with TRBD2. This CDR3 has 14 amino acids. CDR1 GTSNPN and CDR2 SVGIG come from the germline V gene (reference sequence). With 0 bases clipped from V and 3 bases from J, the junction kept 1 base outside the gene matches.

This clone was recorded only once. The chain combines TRBV18 with TRBJ1-2; D remains unclear. Trimming stripped 0 bases from V and 7 bases from J, with 12 bases between. Per the germline V gene, CDR1 is KGHSH and CDR2 is LQKENI. The CDR3 extends over 14 amino acids. The CDR3, as DNA: TGTGCCAGCTCACCACCCTCTAGTAAAGGTGGCTACACCTTC. This encodes CASSPPSSKGGYTF.

This clone occurred a few times. The V call is TRBV13, the J call TRBJ1-4; 7 bases line up with TRBD1. There are 15 residues in the CDR3. Per germline, CDR1 PRHDT and CDR2 FYEKMQ (reference sequence). With 5 bases clipped from V and 7 bases from J, the junction kept 10 bases outside the gene matches. CDR3 bases: TGTGCCAGCAGCACGGGGACAGCTTTTCGTGAAAAACTGTTTTTT. It translates to CASSTGTAFREKLFF.

The chain links TRBV2 to TRBJ1-2; D unresolved. Trimming shortened V by 11 bases and J by 8 bases, and 18 bases separated the two germline ends. Germline V gene sequence: CDR1 SNHLY, CDR2 FYNNEI. This CDR3 has 12 amino acids. CDR3 sequence (DNA): TGTGCCTGCTCTTGGCGGGGAACGGGCTACACCTTC. Translation: CACSWRGTGYTF.

About this clone: An end of the junction differs from the germline gene, which may be a read error. This chain connects TRBV7-9 to TRBJ1-2, with TRBD1 identical over 8 bases. This CDR3 is 16 amino acids long. Germline loops: CDR1 SEHNR, CDR2 FQNEAQ (reference sequence). The chain's CDR3 is CSSSLVDRGLKYGYTF. CDR3 DNA sequence: TGTTCCAGCAGCTTAGTCGACAGGGGTTTAAAGTATGGCTACACCTTC.

This rearrangement joins TRBV4-1 to TRBJ1-1; D is ambiguous. This CDR3 comprises 13 residues. V gave up 1 base and J gave up 1 base, with 4 bases separating them. The V gene's germline CDR1 is MGHRA and CDR2 YSYEKL. Here the CDR3 reads CASSQAKNTEAFF. In DNA form, the CDR3 reads TGCGCCAGCAGCCAAGCAAAGAACACTGAAGCTTTCTTT.

The chain is built from TRBV7-2 and TRBJ2-5; 10 bases match TRBD1. This CDR3 spans 15 amino acids. V gave up 1 base and J gave up 5 bases; unmatched junction bases: 4. Germline V gene lookup returns CDR1 SGHTA and CDR2 FQGNSA. The chain's CDR3 is CASSLGWTGGETQYF. The CDR3 nucleotides are TGTGCCAGCAGCTTAGGTTGGACAGGGGGGGAGACCCAGTACTTC.

This sequence joins TRBV6-1 and TRBJ1-1; D uncertain. CDR1 MNHNS and CDR2 SASEGT come from the germline V gene. The V end lost 5 bases, the J end lost 7 bases, and 14 bases lay between the germline ends. This CDR3 spans 13 amino acids. DNA of the CDR3: TGTGCCAGCAGTCCTAGCAGGAAAGGTGAAGCTTTCTTT. It encodes CASSPSRKGEAFF.

V is TRBV12-1 and J is TRBJ1-5; the table's D call, TRBD1, was not checked against the DNA. TRBV12-1 is given as a pseudogene. This CDR3 spans 14 amino acids. The CDR3 sequence is CASRRQAGDQPQHF. The CDR3 DNA is TGTGCCAGCAGAAGACAGGCCGGGGATCAGCCCCAGCATTTT.

The chain combines TRBV2 with TRBJ1-6, with 7 bases that match TRBD1. After removal of 2 bases from V and 7 bases from J, the junction contained 5 bases not matched to a gene. Germline lookup yields CDR1 SNHLY and CDR2 FYNNEI. The CDR3 is made up of 15 amino acids. The CDR3 loop reads CASSEIRGNNSPLHF. DNA of the CDR3: TGTGCCAGCAGTGAAATCAGGGGGAACAATTCACCCCTCCACTTT.

This clone turned up a few times. This chain connects TRBV6-1 to TRBJ1-4; D gene unclear. Germline V gene data show CDR1 as MNHNS and CDR2 as SASEGT. Trimming took 2 bases from V and 0 from J, leaving 7 bases between them. The CDR3 runs 15 residues. CDR3: CASSEQETTNEKLFF. The CDR3 DNA reads TGTGCCAGCAGTGAACAGGAAACAACTAATGAAAAACTGTTTTTT.

This clone has just one count. The chain couples TRBV19 to TRBJ1-1; 8 positions agree with TRBD1. The CDR3 length is 13 residues. V shed 5 bases, J shed 5 bases, and the junction held 4 bases outside the gene matches. Germline V gene lookup returns CDR1 LNHDA and CDR2 SQIVND (reference sequence). The CDR3 nucleotides are TGTGCCAGTAGTCGGACAGGGAGGACTGAAGCTTTCTTT. Amino acids: CASSRTGRTEAFF.

The chain uses TRBV7-9 and TRBJ2-7, with D unresolved. Looked up from germline, CDR1 is SEHNR and CDR2 is FQNEAQ (reference sequence). The CDR3 length is 12 residues. V gave up 4 bases and J gave up 3 bases, with 7 bases separating them. CDR3 amino acids: CASSSVLYEQYF. The CDR3 nucleotides are TGTGCCAGCAGCTCCGTCCTCTACGAGCAGTACTTC.

The chain employs TRBV5-1 and TRBJ2-1; 10 bases are a match to TRBD2. This CDR3 region has 15 residues. CDR1 and CDR2 from the germline V gene are SGHRS and YFSETQ. The junction had 5 bases not matched to a gene; V was cut back by 0 bases and J by 8 bases. CDR3 residues: CASSLVAGGIYEQFF. The CDR3, as DNA: TGCGCCAGCAGCTTGGTAGCGGGGGGAATCTATGAGCAGTTCTTC.

In regard to this clone: Other nucleotide sequences in the sample specify the same CDR3. The chain uses TRBV5-1 and TRBJ1-4, with TRBD1 as a possible D gene (5 bases). Germline CDR1 reads SGHRS; CDR2 reads YFSETQ. V was trimmed by 7 bases and J by 7 bases, leaving 14 bases between them. The CDR3 extends over 13 amino acids. The CDR3 bases are TGCGCCAGCTCGGGGCAGGGAGGTGAAAAACTGTTTTTT. It encodes CASSGQGGEKLFF.

This sequence joins TRBV2 and TRBJ2-2; D possibly corresponds to TRBD2 (6 bases). The CDR3 sequence is 13 residues long. V lost 7 bases and J 5 bases, leaving 11 bases between the germline ends. The germline CDR1 and CDR2 sequences are SNHLY and FYNNEI. CDR3 nucleotides: TGTGCCAGCAACTCACGGGGGACCGGGGAGCTGTTTTTT. It yields the protein CASNSRGTGELFF.

The genes are TRBV7-9 and TRBJ2-1; the D gene is possibly TRBD2 (5 bases). Trimming stripped 1 base from V and 5 bases from J, with 6 bases between. Germline loops: CDR1 SEHNR, CDR2 FQNEAQ (reference sequence). This CDR3 contains 13 residues. DNA of the CDR3: TGTGCCAGCAGCTTAGGGAGGCACAATGAGCAGTTCTTC. Residues: CASSLGRHNEQFF. The variable domain in full, with the rest retrieved from reference TRBV7-9 and TRBJ2-1, is DTGVSQNPRHKITKRGQNVTFRCDPISEHNRLYWYRQTLGQGPEFLTYFQNEAQLEKSRLLSDRFSAERPKGSFSTLEIQRTEQGDSAMYLCASSLGRHNEQFFGPGTRLTVL.

This chain connects TRBV5-4 to TRBJ2-7; D gene uncertain. Germline V gene lookup returns CDR1 SGHNT and CDR2 YYREEE (reference sequence). CDR3 length: 14 residues. Trimming took off 0 bases at V and 6 bases at J, with 13 bases between the two ends. The CDR3 sequence is CASSLASQMAEQYF. The DNA of the CDR3 is TGTGCCAGCAGCTTGGCCTCCCAAATGGCCGAGCAGTACTTC.

This clone was seen a single time. The chain is built from TRBV11-2 and TRBJ1-2; possible D gene TRBD1, 6 bases. There are 12 residues in the CDR3. Germline V gene data show CDR1 as SGHAT and CDR2 as FQNNGV. Trimming stripped 4 bases from V and 10 bases from J, with 13 bases between. Here the CDR3 reads CASSSRQVDYTF. The CDR3 nucleotides read TGTGCCAGCAGCTCAAGACAGGTGGACTACACCTTC.

Only a few counts were recorded for this clone. The chain is built from TRBV5-1 and TRBJ2-2; no reliable D call. Germline CDR1 and CDR2: SGHRS and YFSETQ. The CDR3 loop spans 12 amino acids. Trimming shortened V by 4 bases and J by 2 bases, and 3 bases separated the two germline ends. The CDR3 DNA reads TGCGCCAGCAGCCCAAACACCGGGGAGCTGTTTTTT. Amino acids: CASSPNTGELFF. Looking up the rest from reference TRBV5-1 and TRBJ2-2 gives the full variable domain: KAGVTQTPRYLIKTRGQQVTLSCSPISGHRSVSWYQQTPGQGLQFLFEYFSETQRNKGNFPGRFSGRQFSNSRSEMNVSTLELGDSALYLCASSPNTGELFFGEGSRLTVL.

The chain recombines TRBV5-1 with TRBJ2-7; no reliable D call. Germline V gene data show CDR1 as SGHRS and CDR2 as YFSETQ. V was cut by 0 bases and J by 3 bases, with 4 bases left in between. The CDR3 is 12 residues long. This chain's CDR3 is CASSLDNYEQYF. CDR3 bases: TGCGCCAGCAGCTTGGACAACTACGAGCAGTACTTC.

The rearrangement links TRBV9 to TRBJ2-7; a weak D match, TRBD2 (6 bases). The CDR3 totals 14 residues. Germline V gene lookup returns CDR1 SGDLS and CDR2 YYNGEE. The V end lost 2 bases, the J end lost 6 bases, and 15 bases lay between the germline ends. CDR3 DNA sequence: TGTGCCAGCAGCGTGGGGGAGGTATCAGGCGAGCAGTACTTC. It encodes CASSVGEVSGEQYF.

The chain recombines TRBV6-5 with TRBJ1-3, with D unclear. The V gene lost 0 bases and the J gene lost 4 bases, with 13 bases spanning the gap. From germline, CDR1 is MNHEY and CDR2 SVGAGI. This CDR3 contains 16 residues. The chain's CDR3 is CASSYSKAGSGNTIYF. The CDR3 DNA reads as TGTGCCAGCAGTTACTCGAAGGCGGGATCGGGAAACACCATATATTTT.

The chain uses TRBV5-8 and TRBJ2-1; 14 nucleotides line up with TRBD2. V was clipped by 3 bases and J by 2 bases; unmatched bases: 4. The germline gives CDR1 SGHTS, CDR2 YDEGEE. The CDR3 sequence is 17 residues long. The CDR3: CASSSGTSGGPYNEQFF. The CDR3 DNA is TGTGCCAGCAGCTCGGGGACTAGCGGGGGCCCCTACAATGAGCAGTTCTTC.

This chain uses TRBV10-3 with TRBJ1-6; D is possibly TRBD1 (5 bases). The V end lost 6 bases, the J end lost 7 bases, and 13 bases lay between the germline ends. Germline CDR1 ENHRY, CDR2 SYGVKD. This CDR3 comprises 14 residues. In DNA, the CDR3 is TGTGCCATCAGAACTACAGGTTACAATTCACCCCTCCACTTT. Amino acids: CAIRTTGYNSPLHF.

This clone is a singleton in its sample. The rearrangement joins TRBV5-6 to TRBJ2-3; tentative D call: TRBD2 (7 bases). V was clipped by 4 bases and J by 4 bases, with 10 bases between them. The CDR3 loop spans 13 amino acids. Germline V gene sequence: CDR1 SGHDT, CDR2 YYEEEE. In nucleotides, the CDR3 is TGTGCCAGCAGCCGGGGGGCCGCAGATACGCAGTATTTT. It specifies CASSRGAADTQYF.